The 7 T cell receptor beta chains in this list originate from one sample, sequenced in a study of PD-L1 blockade in urothelial cancer. The table came from immunoSEQ multiplex PCR; TCRdb's copy has only in-frame clones and leaves some out. The sample carries about 30,000 clones, roughly nine tenths recorded once. Time point indicated: peripheral blood 6 weeks after treatment start. The sequencing here drew on PBMCs, taken around atezolizumab (anti-PD-L1) treatment. All receptors derive from an elderly man with urothelial cancer.

This rearrangement joins TRBV18 to TRBJ2-2, with 7 bases that match TRBD1. The CDR3 sequence is 15 residues long. V shed 4 bases, J shed 0 bases, and the junction held 2 bases outside the gene matches. Germline loops: CDR1 KGHSH, CDR2 LQKENI. CDR3: CASSLGQTNTGELFF. The CDR3 nucleotides read TGTGCCAGCTCACTGGGACAGACGAACACCGGGGAGCTGTTTTTT.

The gene calls are TRBV6-1 and TRBJ2-2; 7 bases agree with TRBD1. V was pared by 7 bases and J by 5 bases, with 4 bases of the junction left unmatched. Per the germline V gene, CDR1 is MNHNS and CDR2 is SASEGT. This CDR3 is built from 13 residues. The CDR3 sequence is CASNRGSTGELFF. The CDR3 DNA reads as TGTGCCAGCAACAGGGGATCGACCGGGGAGCTGTTTTTT.

This rearrangement joins TRBV5-1 to TRBJ2-7; D is undetermined. Germline V gives CDR1 SGHRS, CDR2 YFSETQ. This CDR3 is built from 14 residues. V lost 0 bases, J lost 3 bases, and 10 bases lay in between. The CDR3 protein is CASSLGAVSYEQYF. CDR3 nucleotides: TGCGCCAGCAGCTTGGGGGCCGTAAGCTACGAGCAGTACTTC.

This clone has only a few counts. V and J are TRBV4-1 and TRBJ1-1, with a possible D match to TRBD1 (5 bases). The germline V gene has CDR1 MGHRA and CDR2 YSYEKL. The CDR3 totals 15 residues. Trimming cost V 0 bases and J 10 bases, with 18 bases left between them. CDR3 protein: CASSQDSVGGRRAFF. The CDR3 coding sequence is TGCGCCAGCAGCCAAGACTCGGTGGGGGGAAGGAGAGCTTTCTTT.

The chain has TRBV2 and TRBJ2-5, with 7 bases fitting TRBD1. The CDR3 is 14 residues long. Losses at the gene ends were 8 bases for V and 1 base for J; bases not matched to a gene: 7. The germline gives CDR1 SNHLY, CDR2 FYNNEI. The CDR3 reads CASGRQGSQETQYF. DNA for the CDR3: TGTGCCAGCGGCAGACAGGGCTCCCAAGAGACCCAGTACTTC. Looking up the rest from reference TRBV2 and TRBJ2-5 gives the full variable domain: EPEVTQTPSHQVTQMGQEVILRCVPISNHLYFYWYRQILGQKVEFLVSFYNNEISEKSEIFDDQFSVERPDGSNFTLKIRSTKLEDSAMYFCASGRQGSQETQYFGPGTRLLVL.

The chain uses TRBV11-3 and TRBJ2-3, with TRBD1 as a possible D gene (6 bases). V dropped 2 bases and J dropped 2 bases, with 11 bases sitting between them. This CDR3 has 15 amino acids. Germline values: CDR1 SGHNT, CDR2 YENEEA. The DNA for the CDR3 is TGTGCCAGCAGCTTAACAGGGTCGGACACAGATACGCAGTATTTT. Its translation is CASSLTGSDTDTQYF.

The gene calls are TRBV7-2 and TRBJ2-1; 7 bases align to TRBD2. The CDR3 is 15 amino acids. CDR1 and CDR2 from the germline V gene are SGHTA and FQGNSA. After removal of 3 bases from V and 8 bases from J, the junction contained 10 bases not matched to a gene. In nucleotides, the CDR3 is TGTGCCAGCAGCTTGAGGCAGGGAGGGGAGTATGAGCAGTTCTTC. Encoded protein: CASSLRQGGEYEQFF.